These 21 T cell receptor beta chains share one sample of origin, sequenced in a study of cytomegalovirus exposure and HLA in healthy donors. Amplification used 60 Vbeta primers and 13 Jbeta primers. Repertoires were generated with immunoSEQ multiplex PCR, while TCRdb's copy carries only in-frame clones and drops some. This repertoire shows over 150,000 clones, roughly 79% found once; its top ten account for approximately 7%. The sample was PBMCs. These receptors were taken from a male donor in good health and CMV-seropositive.

This chain uses TRBV7-9 with TRBJ2-1, with 7 bases that match TRBD2. This CDR3 is built from 17 residues. After removal of 5 bases from V and 8 bases from J, the junction contained 18 bases not matched to a gene. Germline lookup yields CDR1 SEHNR and CDR2 FQNEAQ (reference sequence). The CDR3 bases are TGTGCCAGCAGCCCCCTAGAAATGGGGGGGAGGGAGGATGAGCAGTTCTTC. Its translation: CASSPLEMGGREDEQFF.

The genes are TRBV5-1 and TRBJ1-1; tentatively, D is TRBD1 (6 bases). The CDR3 totals 14 residues. Germline V gene sequence: CDR1 SGHRS, CDR2 YFSETQ. V lost 4 bases and J lost 3, with 13 bases in between. The CDR3: CASSQDRGYTEAFF. The CDR3 nucleotides are TGCGCCAGCAGCCAAGATAGGGGGTACACTGAAGCTTTCTTT.

V and J are TRBV5-1 and TRBJ2-1; TRBD2 matches 9 bases. The V gene's germline CDR1 is SGHRS and CDR2 YFSETQ. CDR3 size: 17 residues. V lost 0 bases to trimming and J lost 0 bases; unmatched junction nucleotides: 4. The CDR3 nucleotides read TGCGCCAGCAGCTTGGACCCGCGGGGGGGCTCCTACAATGAGCAGTTCTTC. Protein product: CASSLDPRGGSYNEQFF.

V usage is TRBV30 and J usage is TRBJ1-2; maybe TRBD1 (6 bases). The CDR3 is 12 residues long. Germline lookup yields CDR1 GTSNPN and CDR2 SVGIG (reference sequence). Deletions cut 2 bases from V and 7 bases from J, with 11 bases between. This CDR3 reads CAWSLGQFGYTF. The CDR3 DNA reads TGTGCCTGGAGTTTAGGACAGTTTGGCTACACCTTC.

The chain combines TRBV9 with TRBJ2-3, with D possibly matching TRBD1 (7 bases). The CDR3 is made up of 15 amino acids. V dropped 4 bases and J dropped 4 bases, with 16 bases sitting between them. CDR1 SGDLS and CDR2 YYNGEE come from the germline V gene. CDR3 nucleotide sequence: TGTGCCAGCAGCTTAAGAGACAGGGAGGCAGATACGCAGTATTTT. Amino acids: CASSLRDREADTQYF.

The table lists this clone with a few counts. This chain links TRBV5-6 with TRBJ1-6; D is unresolved. The V gene's germline CDR1 is SGHDT and CDR2 YYEEEE. The CDR3 is made up of 14 amino acids. Trimming removed 3 bases from V and 0 bases from J, with 4 bases in between. The CDR3 nucleotides read TGTGCCAGCAGCTCCAACTCCTATAATTCACCCCTCCACTTT. Amino acids: CASSSNSYNSPLHF.

The CDR3 reads CASSGSGAAYNEQFF. The CDR3 nucleotides read TGTGCCAGCAGTGGTAGCGGGGCCGCCTACAATGAGCAGTTCTTC. The chain has TRBV2 and TRBJ2-1; 8 nucleotides line up with TRBD2. This CDR3 contains 15 residues. Germline loops: CDR1 SNHLY, CDR2 FYNNEI. The V and J ends lost 4 bases and 2 bases, in that order; junction bases with no gene match: 4.

This clone was seen only once. The chain has TRBV7-9 and TRBJ1-4; 8 bases map to TRBD1. From germline, CDR1 is SEHNR and CDR2 FQNEAQ (reference sequence). Unmatched junction bases numbered 8, after V lost 8 bases and J lost 6 bases. The CDR3 extends over 14 amino acids. The CDR3, as DNA: TGTGCCAGCTTCAGAGGGACAGGAGATGAAAAACTGTTTTTT. It is translated as CASFRGTGDEKLFF.

This chain connects TRBV5-1 to TRBJ2-2; D might be TRBD1 (6 bases). V lost 0 bases and J lost 6, with 9 bases in between. The CDR3 contains 14 residues. Germline values: CDR1 SGHRS, CDR2 YFSETQ. The CDR3 reads CASSLAGVAGELFF. The DNA for the CDR3 is TGCGCCAGCAGCTTGGCAGGGGTCGCCGGGGAGCTGTTTTTT.

V is TRBV2 and J is TRBJ2-1; a weak D match, TRBD2 (6 bases). The length of the CDR3 is 11 residues. The V gene's germline CDR1 is SNHLY and CDR2 FYNNEI. Trimming stripped 8 bases from V and 10 bases from J, with 12 bases between. The CDR3 reads CASGGEWEQFF. In DNA, the CDR3 is TGTGCCAGCGGAGGGGAGTGGGAGCAGTTCTTC.

This chain connects TRBV6-5 to TRBJ1-5; D gene uncertain. The germline V gene encodes CDR1 MNHEY and CDR2 SVGAGI. The CDR3 has 15 amino acids. Trimming shortened V by 5 bases and J by 4 bases, and 15 bases separated the two germline ends. In nucleotides, the CDR3 is TGTGCCAGCAGTCCTTTGGAGGACCGGAATCAGCCCCAGCATTTT. It is translated as CASSPLEDRNQPQHF.

This clone showed up just once. The chain recombines TRBV27 with TRBJ2-3; 9 positions match TRBD2. The CDR3 consists of 16 residues. Germline assignment: CDR1 MNHEY and CDR2 SMNVEV (reference sequence). V dropped 3 bases and J dropped 2; count of bases not matched to a gene: 6. In DNA, the CDR3 is TGTGCCAGCAGTTTCTCTAGCGGGGAGTACACAGATACGCAGTATTTT. This encodes CASSFSSGEYTDTQYF.

This chain joins TRBV7-9 and TRBJ1-1, with a weak D call TRBD1 (5 bases). Germline V gene sequence: CDR1 SEHNR, CDR2 FQNEAQ (reference sequence). Trimming cost V 5 bases and J 10 bases, with 17 bases left between them. The CDR3 sequence is 13 residues long. For the CDR3, the DNA is TGTGCCAGCAGCCTAGGGGACTTGGGGTTAGCTTTCTTT. Translated, it gives CASSLGDLGLAFF.

J is TRBJ1-1 and V is TRBV27; the D gene is possibly TRBD1 (6 bases). Trimming pared 6 bases from V and 8 bases from J, leaving 22 bases between. Per the germline V gene, CDR1 is MNHEY and CDR2 is SMNVEV (reference sequence). The CDR3 consists of 15 residues. The CDR3 here is CASSLTPTGTLEAFF. The CDR3 DNA follows: TGTGCCAGCAGCCTCACGCCGACAGGCACCTTAGAAGCTTTCTTT.

The chain carries TRBV30 and TRBJ1-1, with D perhaps TRBD1 (6 bases). CDR3 length: 13 amino acids. In germline, CDR1 is GTSNPN, CDR2 SVGIG (reference sequence). Trimming stripped 1 base from V and 3 bases from J, with 9 bases between. In DNA, the CDR3 is TGTGCCTGGAGTGCCAGGACAGACACTGAAGCTTTCTTT. Translated, it gives CAWSARTDTEAFF.

The chain carries TRBV9 and TRBJ2-1; 10 nucleotides align to TRBD2. The CDR3 sequence is 15 residues long. J was trimmed by 7 bases and V by 2 bases; bases with no gene match: 6. Germline values: CDR1 SGDLS, CDR2 YYNGEE. The CDR3, as DNA: TGTGCCAGCAGCGTTAGCGGGGGGCACGGGAATGAGCAGTTCTTC. Protein: CASSVSGGHGNEQFF. Variable domain in full (rest from reference TRBV9 and TRBJ2-1): DSGVTQTPKHLITATGQRVTLRCSPRSGDLSVYWYQQSLDQGLQFLIQYYNGEERAKGNILERFSAQQFPDLHSELNLSSLELGDSALYFCASSVSGGHGNEQFFGPGTRLTVL.

V and J are TRBV5-1 and TRBJ1-1; 10 bases agree with TRBD1. The germline V gene has CDR1 SGHRS and CDR2 YFSETQ. The V segment lost 7 bases and the J segment 0 bases; nucleotides outside the gene matches: 6. This CDR3 is built from 15 residues. As DNA, the CDR3 is TGCGCCAGCGGGAGGACAGGGGGAATGAACACTGAAGCTTTCTTT. Translating it yields CASGRTGGMNTEAFF. The full variable domain, in which reference TRBV5-1 and TRBJ1-1 provide the parts outside the CDR3, is KAGVTQTPRYLIKTRGQQVTLSCSPISGHRSVSWYQQTPGQGLQFLFEYFSETQRNKGNFPGRFSGRQFSNSRSEMNVSTLELGDSALYLCASGRTGGMNTEAFFGQGTRLTVV.

The chain has TRBV5-1 and TRBJ2-3; TRBD1 aligns across 7 bases. The CDR3 extends over 15 amino acids. The junction had 5 bases not matched to a gene; V was cut back by 4 bases and J by 0 bases. Germline CDR1 reads SGHRS; CDR2 reads YFSETQ. CDR3: CASSRDSLSTDTQYF. The CDR3 DNA reads TGCGCCAGCAGCCGGGACAGCCTGAGCACAGATACGCAGTATTTT.

The V and J genes are TRBV4-2 and TRBJ1-1, with 7 bases lining up with TRBD1. V was clipped by 0 bases and J by 11 bases; unmatched bases: 9. The CDR3 has 14 amino acids. The germline CDR1 and CDR2 sequences are LGHNA and YNFKEQ. CDR3 bases: TGTGCCAGCAGCCAAGATTGGGAAGGGGGACAGGCTTTCTTT. Translation gives CASSQDWEGGQAFF.

The chain joins TRBV5-8 to TRBJ1-1; 10 bases align to TRBD1. J was trimmed by 0 bases and V by 3 bases; bases with no gene match: 8. CDR3 length equals 17 residues. CDR1 and CDR2 (germline): SGHTS, YDEGEE. The CDR3 reads CASSYPGQGVMNTEAFF. In DNA form, the CDR3 reads TGTGCCAGCAGCTATCCCGGACAGGGGGTAATGAACACTGAAGCTTTCTTT.

This clone was seen once. J is TRBJ1-1 and V is TRBV9; 10 bases are a match to TRBD1. From germline, CDR1 is SGDLS and CDR2 YYNGEE. This CDR3 is built from 15 residues. V was clipped by 4 bases and J by 9 bases; unmatched bases: 12. The CDR3 spells CASSPKRDRGCKAFF. The CDR3 DNA reads as TGTGCCAGCAGCCCTAAGAGGGACAGGGGTTGCAAAGCTTTCTTT.